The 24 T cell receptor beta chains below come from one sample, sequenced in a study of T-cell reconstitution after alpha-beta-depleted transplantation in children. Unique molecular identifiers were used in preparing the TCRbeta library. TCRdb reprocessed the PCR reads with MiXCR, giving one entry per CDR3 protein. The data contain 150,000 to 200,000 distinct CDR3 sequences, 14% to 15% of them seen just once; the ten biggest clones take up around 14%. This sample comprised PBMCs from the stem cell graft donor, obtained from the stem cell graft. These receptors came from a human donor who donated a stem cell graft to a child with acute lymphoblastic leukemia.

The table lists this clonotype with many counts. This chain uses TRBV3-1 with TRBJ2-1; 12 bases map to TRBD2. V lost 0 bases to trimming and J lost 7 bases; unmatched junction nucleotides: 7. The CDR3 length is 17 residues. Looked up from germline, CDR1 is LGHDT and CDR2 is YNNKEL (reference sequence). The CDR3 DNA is TGTGCCAGCAGCCAAGAGAGAGGACTAGCGGGGACAAATGAGCAGTTCTTC. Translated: CASSQERGLAGTNEQFF.

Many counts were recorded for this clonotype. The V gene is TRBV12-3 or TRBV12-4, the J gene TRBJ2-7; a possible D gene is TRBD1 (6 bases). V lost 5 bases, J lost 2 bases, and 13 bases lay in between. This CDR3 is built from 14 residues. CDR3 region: CASSPGTPTYEQYF. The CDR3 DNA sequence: TGTGCCAGCAGTCCCGGGACACCAACCTACGAGCAGTACTTC.

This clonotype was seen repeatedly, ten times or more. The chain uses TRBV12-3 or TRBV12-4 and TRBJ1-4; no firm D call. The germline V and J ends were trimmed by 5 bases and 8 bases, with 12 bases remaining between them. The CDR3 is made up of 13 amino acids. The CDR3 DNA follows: TGTGCCAGCAGTCCCCGGGAGGCGGAAAAACTGTTTTTT. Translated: CASSPREAEKLFF.

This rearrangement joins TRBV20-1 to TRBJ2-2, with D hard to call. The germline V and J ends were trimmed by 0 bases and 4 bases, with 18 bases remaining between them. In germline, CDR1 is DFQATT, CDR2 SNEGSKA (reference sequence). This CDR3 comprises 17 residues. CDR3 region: CSARDWQLKRGTGELFF. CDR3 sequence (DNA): TGCAGTGCTAGAGATTGGCAGCTCAAACGCGGCACCGGGGAGCTGTTTTTT.

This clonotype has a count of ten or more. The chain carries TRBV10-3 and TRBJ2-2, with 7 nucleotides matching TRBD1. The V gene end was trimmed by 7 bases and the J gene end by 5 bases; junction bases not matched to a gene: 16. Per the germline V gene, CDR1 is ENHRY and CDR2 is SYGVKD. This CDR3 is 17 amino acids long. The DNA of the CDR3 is TGTGCCATCACCAGAAGGACAGGTCCAAGGACTACCGGGGAGCTGTTTTTT. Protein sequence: CAITRRTGPRTTGELFF.

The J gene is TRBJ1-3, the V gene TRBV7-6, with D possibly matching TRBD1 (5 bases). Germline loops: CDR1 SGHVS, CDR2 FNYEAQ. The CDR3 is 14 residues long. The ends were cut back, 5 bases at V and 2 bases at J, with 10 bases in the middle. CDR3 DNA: TGTGCCAGCAGCCCAGGGACGGCTGGAAACACCATATATTTT. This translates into CASSPGTAGNTIYF.

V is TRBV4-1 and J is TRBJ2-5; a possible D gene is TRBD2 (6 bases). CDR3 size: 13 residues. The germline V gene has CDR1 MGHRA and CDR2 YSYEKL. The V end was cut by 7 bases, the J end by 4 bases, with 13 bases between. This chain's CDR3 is CASKKSGRETQYF. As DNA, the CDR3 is TGCGCCAGCAAGAAGAGCGGGCGAGAGACCCAGTACTTC.

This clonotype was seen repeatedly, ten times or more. CDR3 in amino acids: CASSQDRGRTEAFF. CDR3 nucleotide sequence: TGCGCCAGCAGCCAAGACAGGGGGCGGACTGAAGCTTTCTTT. The chain carries TRBV5-1 and TRBJ1-1; TRBD1 aligns across 10 bases. From germline, CDR1 is SGHRS and CDR2 YFSETQ. The CDR3 has 14 amino acids. The V and J ends lost 4 bases and 5 bases, in that order; junction bases with no gene match: 5.

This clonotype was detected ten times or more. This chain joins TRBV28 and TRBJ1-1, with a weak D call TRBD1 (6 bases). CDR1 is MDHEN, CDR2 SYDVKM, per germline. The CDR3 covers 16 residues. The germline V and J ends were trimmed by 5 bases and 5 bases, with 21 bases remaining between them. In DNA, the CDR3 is TGTGCCAGCAGTCTCTGGGGGGGGGCGGCGGGAACTGAAGCTTTCTTT. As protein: CASSLWGGAAGTEAFF.

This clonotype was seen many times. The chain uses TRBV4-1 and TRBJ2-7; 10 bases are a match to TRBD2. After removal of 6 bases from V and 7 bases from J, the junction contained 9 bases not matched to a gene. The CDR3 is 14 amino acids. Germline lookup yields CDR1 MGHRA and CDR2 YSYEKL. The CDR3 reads CASRVAGGPSEQYF. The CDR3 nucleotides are TGCGCCAGCAGAGTAGCGGGAGGACCATCGGAGCAGTACTTC.

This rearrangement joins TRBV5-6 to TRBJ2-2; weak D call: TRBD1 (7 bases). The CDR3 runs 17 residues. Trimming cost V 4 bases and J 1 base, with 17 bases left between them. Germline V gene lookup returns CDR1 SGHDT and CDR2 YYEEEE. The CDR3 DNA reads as TGTGCCAGCAGCCCCTATGACCAGGGGGGGAACACCGGGGAGCTGTTTTTT. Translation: CASSPYDQGGNTGELFF.

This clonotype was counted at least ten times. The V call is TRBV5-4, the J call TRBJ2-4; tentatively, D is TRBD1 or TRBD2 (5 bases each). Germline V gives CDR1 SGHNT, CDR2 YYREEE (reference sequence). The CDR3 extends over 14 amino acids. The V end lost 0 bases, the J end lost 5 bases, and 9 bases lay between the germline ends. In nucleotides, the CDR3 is TGTGCCAGCAGCTTGGCGGGGACCCAAAACATTCAGTACTTC. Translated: CASSLAGTQNIQYF. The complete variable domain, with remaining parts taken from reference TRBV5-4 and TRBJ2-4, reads ETGVTQSPTHLIKTRGQQVTLRCSSQSGHNTVSWYQQALGQGPQFIFQYYREEENGRGNFPPRFSGLQFPNYSSELNVNALELDDSALYLCASSLAGTQNIQYFGAGTRLSVL.

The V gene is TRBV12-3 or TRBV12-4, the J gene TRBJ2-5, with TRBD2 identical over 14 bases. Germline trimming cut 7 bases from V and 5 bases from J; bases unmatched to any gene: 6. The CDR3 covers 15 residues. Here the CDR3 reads CASNGLAGGYETQYF. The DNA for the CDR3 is TGTGCCAGCAACGGACTAGCGGGAGGTTACGAGACCCAGTACTTC.

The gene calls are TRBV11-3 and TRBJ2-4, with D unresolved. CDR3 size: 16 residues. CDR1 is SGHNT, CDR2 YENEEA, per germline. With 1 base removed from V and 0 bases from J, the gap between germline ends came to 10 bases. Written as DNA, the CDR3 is TGTGCCAGCAGCTTAGTGGTAGCAGGAGCCAAAAACATTCAGTACTTC. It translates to CASSLVVAGAKNIQYF.

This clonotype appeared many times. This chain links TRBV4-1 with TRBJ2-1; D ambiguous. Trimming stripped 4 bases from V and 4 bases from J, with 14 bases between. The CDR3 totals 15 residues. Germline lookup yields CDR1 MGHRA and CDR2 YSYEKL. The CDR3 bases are TGCGCCAGCAGCCCCTTCCTTTTCCTATACAATGAGCAGTTCTTC. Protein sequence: CASSPFLFLYNEQFF.

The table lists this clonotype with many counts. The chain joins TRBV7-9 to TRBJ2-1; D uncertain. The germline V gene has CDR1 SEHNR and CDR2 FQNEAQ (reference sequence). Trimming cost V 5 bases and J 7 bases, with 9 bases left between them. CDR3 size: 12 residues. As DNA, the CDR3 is TGTGCCAGCAGCCTCCCGAAAAATGAGCAGTTCTTC. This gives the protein CASSLPKNEQFF.

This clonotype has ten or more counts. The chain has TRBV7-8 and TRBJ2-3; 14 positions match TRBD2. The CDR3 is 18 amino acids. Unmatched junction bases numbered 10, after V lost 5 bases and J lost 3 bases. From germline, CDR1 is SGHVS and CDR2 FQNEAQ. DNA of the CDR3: TGTGCCAGCAGCCCCTGGGTTGGACTAGCGGGAGGTACAGATACGCAGTATTTT. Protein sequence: CASSPWVGLAGGTDTQYF.

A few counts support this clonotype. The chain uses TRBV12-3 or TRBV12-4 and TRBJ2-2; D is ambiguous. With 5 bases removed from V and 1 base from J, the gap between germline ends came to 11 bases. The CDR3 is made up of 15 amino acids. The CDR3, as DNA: TGTGCCAGCAGTACCCTCAGAAAGAACACCGGGGAGCTGTTTTTT. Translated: CASSTLRKNTGELFF.

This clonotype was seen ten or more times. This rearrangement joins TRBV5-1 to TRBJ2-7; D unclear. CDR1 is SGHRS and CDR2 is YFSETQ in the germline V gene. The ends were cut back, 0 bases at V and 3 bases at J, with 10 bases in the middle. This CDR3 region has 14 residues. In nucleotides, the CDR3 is TGCGCCAGCAGCTTGGCCATAACTAACTACGAGCAGTACTTC. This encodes CASSLAITNYEQYF.

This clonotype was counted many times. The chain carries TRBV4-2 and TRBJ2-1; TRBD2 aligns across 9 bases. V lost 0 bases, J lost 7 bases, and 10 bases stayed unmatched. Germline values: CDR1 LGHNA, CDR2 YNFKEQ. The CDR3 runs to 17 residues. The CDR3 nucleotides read TGTGCCAGCAGCCAAGATGGGGTAGCGGGAGAAAGGAATGAGCAGTTCTTC. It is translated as CASSQDGVAGERNEQFF.

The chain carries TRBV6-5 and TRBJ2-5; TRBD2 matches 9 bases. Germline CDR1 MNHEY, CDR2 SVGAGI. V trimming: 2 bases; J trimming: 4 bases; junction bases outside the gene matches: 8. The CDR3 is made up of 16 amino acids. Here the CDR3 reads CASSYQAGGGRETQYF. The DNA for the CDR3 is TGTGCCAGCAGTTACCAGGCGGGAGGGGGTAGAGAGACCCAGTACTTC.

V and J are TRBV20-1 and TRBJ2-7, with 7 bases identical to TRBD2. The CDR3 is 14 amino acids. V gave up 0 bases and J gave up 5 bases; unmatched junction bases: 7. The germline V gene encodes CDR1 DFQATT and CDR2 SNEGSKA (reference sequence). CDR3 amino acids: CSARDGGRIDEQYF. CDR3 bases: TGCAGTGCTAGAGATGGCGGGAGAATAGACGAGCAGTACTTC.

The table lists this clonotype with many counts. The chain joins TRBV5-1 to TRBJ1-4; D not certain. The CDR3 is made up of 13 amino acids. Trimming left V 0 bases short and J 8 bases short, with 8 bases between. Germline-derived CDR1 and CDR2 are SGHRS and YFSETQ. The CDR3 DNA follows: TGCGCCAGCAGCTTGGGGGCTGGGGAAAAACTGTTTTTT. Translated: CASSLGAGEKLFF.

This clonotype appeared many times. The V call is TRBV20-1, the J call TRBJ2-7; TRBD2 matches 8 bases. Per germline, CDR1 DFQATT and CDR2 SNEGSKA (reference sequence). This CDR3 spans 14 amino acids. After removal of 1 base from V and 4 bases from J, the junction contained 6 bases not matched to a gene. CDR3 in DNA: TGCAGTGCTAGAGTCCTGGCGGGAGGATACGAGCAGTACTTC. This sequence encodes CSARVLAGGYEQYF.